Listed here is a single T cell receptor (beta chain). Its cognate antigen has yet to be identified. The input lacks base qualities; no much larger clone sits a single base away. A second Seattle source provided samples from volunteer blood donors who had recovered from COVID-19. Collaborating institutions collected whole blood in K2EDTA tubes following their own protocols. For TCRbeta analysis, collaborators shipped samples in one of three forms: frozen whole blood, isolated PBMCs, or DNA extracted from either of those sample types. This sample was included in a study of blood T cell repertoires in COVID-19 (TCRdb year 2020). About the full investigation: Samples covering the acute and convalescent phases of COVID-19 were provided by collaborators in the United States, Italy and Spain. Deeply sampled blood TCRbeta repertoires from subjects exposed to, actively infected with, or recovered from COVID-19 were included in the dataset. Sample metadata almost always included a de-identified subject ID, COVID-19 status, age in years and sex. The repertoires were made available in a free public database intended to serve as a resource for research on the immune response to SARS-CoV-2. Where available, HLA class I and class II types were obtained from metadata supplied by the sample provider rather than from assay-based typing. Samples came from the ongoing ImmuneRACE study (first 160 participants) plus 1,254 subjects from 6 global collaborators. The material from the prospective study consisted of cDNA or gDNA derived from T cells, B-cell-depleted T cells, or PBMCs. What the research found in general, with its limitations: The amount of clinical and demographic metadata varied by source and participant and was provided uncurated.

The immunoSEQ Assay, a bias-controlled multiplex PCR, was used to amplify TCRbeta CDR3 regions from genomic DNA. The authors' analysis ran thus. Nucleated cell counts per sample were estimated from amplification of reference gene primers within the assay. To quantify the absolute abundance of each unique TCRbeta CDR3 rearrangement, sequence reads were collapsed and filtered. For each sample, productive Simpson clonality was calculated as the square root of Simpson's diversity index across productive rearrangements. This immuneACCESS table, as held by TCRdb, lists in-frame sequences with V and J called but not all clones. Of the missing ones, under half trace to an unresolved V gene in checked studies; the others have no known cause. V, J and clone size are taken as reported in that table, and D and trimming were inferred from the DNA itself. Here the sample has roughly 220,000 clones; 84% occur a single time. The ten largest make up approximately 1.5% of the sample.

V loses 5 bases, J loses 2 bases, and the germline ends lie 9 bases apart. From the germline V gene (reference sequence), CDR1 is MNHNY and CDR2 is SVGAGI. The CDR3 contains 13 residues, cysteine and phenylalanine counted. Only the CDR3 region is kept as DNA, spanning 39 bases read in frame from base 1. This TCR was sampled from a woman in her 40s who had recovered from COVID-19. Sequences were obtained from peripheral blood. Recombination linked TRBV6-6 to TRBJ2-5, with TRBD1 tentatively as D gene (6 bases match). Here is the DNA: TGTGCCAGCAGTACAGGGTTACAAGAGACCCAGTACTTC. This encodes CASSTGLQETQYF.